This TCR beta chain was identified in a study of tumor and adjacent non-tumor tissue in lung cancer. Overall study context: There were some 12 adenocarcinoma, a couple of squamous cell carcinoma and 1 small cell lung cancer cases. Points from the study as a whole: Higher tumor TCR diversity was associated with shorter survival.

Regarding this clonotype: The antigen remains unidentified. The germline gene is not matched at one end of the junction; a read error may be the cause.

The template was RNA from unsorted bulk tissue. This non-tumor lung sample came from over 3 cm beyond the tumor edge. The library came from three nested PCR rounds adapted from ARM-PCR protocols. MiXCR, applied by TCRdb to the multiplex PCR reads, yields one record per CDR3 protein. The sample holds 75,000 to 90,000 distinct CDR3 sequences, around 76% seen once. Germline CDR1 is MDHEN and CDR2 is SYDVKM. The CDR3 has 15 amino acids. The V and J genes are TRBV28 and TRBJ1-3; 8 nucleotides match TRBD1. This sequence originates from a woman aged 50 to 60 with non-small cell lung cancer. Sequencing was done on a sample of distant non-tumor lung tissue. CDR3 region: CTSNSGTGTGNTIYF. CDR3 DNA sequence: TGTACCAGCAACTCCGGGACAGGCACTGGAAACACCATATATTTT. The full variable domain, rest sourced from reference TRBV28 and TRBJ1-3, is DVKVTQSSRYLVKRTGEKVFLECVQDMDHENMFWYRQDPGLGLRLIYFSYDVKMKEKGDIPEGYSVSREKKERFSLILESASTNQTSMYLCTSNSGTGTGNTIYFGEGSWLTVV.